The 8 T cell receptor beta chains below all came from one sample that was sequenced in a study of T-cell reconstitution after alpha-beta-depleted transplantation in children. Unique molecular identifiers were used to barcode this TCRbeta library. A single record per CDR3 protein comes from TCRdb applying MiXCR to the PCR reads. The sample includes 750,000 to 950,000 distinct CDR3 sequences, 16% of them seen just once. The source material was PBMCs, mostly from graft donor cells, sampled 360 days after TCRalphabeta/CD19-depleted stem cell transplant. All receptors derive from a male patient younger than 18 who had a stem cell transplant for acute lymphoblastic leukemia, so the T cells may come from the graft donor.

This chain uses TRBV29-1 with TRBJ2-3; the D is unclear. Germline loops: CDR1 SQVTM, CDR2 ANQGSEA. The V end was cut by 6 bases, the J end by 3 bases, with 1 base between. CDR3 length equals 9 residues. The CDR3 nucleotides are TGCAGCGTGACAGATACGCAGTATTTT. Translation gives CSVTDTQYF.

This chain links TRBV7-9 with TRBJ2-7; 7 nucleotides match TRBD2. V was pared by 4 bases and J by 2 bases, with 8 bases of the junction left unmatched. CDR3 size: 15 residues. CDR1 is SEHNR, CDR2 FQNEAQ, per germline (reference sequence). The CDR3 nucleotides read TGTGCCAGCAGCTCAACTAGCGAGATGGCCTACGAGCAGTACTTC. It codes for CASSSTSEMAYEQYF.

V and J are TRBV28 and TRBJ2-7; D ambiguous. The CDR3 sequence is 14 residues long. Trimming removed 3 bases from V and 2 bases from J, with 11 bases in between. Germline CDR1 MDHEN, CDR2 SYDVKM. The CDR3 spells CASSFIGPTYEQYF. CDR3 DNA sequence: TGTGCCAGCAGTTTTATCGGGCCAACCTACGAGCAGTACTTC.

This clonotype occurred many times. The chain couples TRBV27 to TRBJ2-3, with D possibly matching TRBD2 (6 bases). The ends were cut back, 4 bases at V and 5 bases at J, with 13 bases in the middle. Germline V lookup: CDR1 MNHEY, CDR2 SMNVEV (reference sequence). CDR3 length equals 14 residues. The CDR3 nucleotides read TGTGCCAGCAGTTCGGGACTGGGTAGAGATACGCAGTATTTT. It codes for CASSSGLGRDTQYF.

This clonotype was detected many times. The gene calls are TRBV20-1 and TRBJ2-1; D possibly uses TRBD1 or TRBD2 (5 bases each). Trimming left V 3 bases short and J 4 bases short, with 13 bases between. The CDR3 loop spans 14 amino acids. CDR1 and CDR2 (germline): DFQATT, SNEGSKA (reference sequence). CDR3 residues: CSASLPGPYNEQFF. CDR3 DNA: TGCAGTGCTAGCCTCCCGGGACCTTACAATGAGCAGTTCTTC.

This clonotype was recorded a few times. This chain connects TRBV12-3 or TRBV12-4 to TRBJ1-1, with 10 bases fitting TRBD1. There are 14 residues in the CDR3. J was trimmed by 5 bases and V by 6 bases; bases with no gene match: 6. The CDR3 nucleotides are TGTGCCAGCAGCCAAGACAGGGGGCCAACTGAAGCTTTCTTT. Encoded protein: CASSQDRGPTEAFF.

The chain uses TRBV7-6 and TRBJ1-1; unclear D gene. Germline V lookup: CDR1 SGHVS, CDR2 FNYEAQ. This CDR3 has 15 residues. With 7 bases removed from V and 4 bases from J, the gap between germline ends came to 19 bases. This chain's CDR3 is CASTPEEGLATEAFF. For the CDR3, the DNA is TGTGCCAGCACGCCCGAGGAAGGGTTGGCCACTGAAGCTTTCTTT. The whole variable domain, filled in from reference TRBV7-6 and TRBJ1-1, reads GAGVSQSPRYKVTKRGQDVALRCDPISGHVSLYWYRQALGQGPEFLTYFNYEAQQDKSGLPNDRFSAERPEGSISTLTIQRTEQRDSAMYRCASTPEEGLATEAFFGQGTRLTVV.

The sample holds many counts of this clonotype. The chain links TRBV7-3 to TRBJ2-7; D is tentatively TRBD1 or TRBD2 (5 bases each). There are 15 residues in the CDR3. The germline gives CDR1 SGHTA, CDR2 FQGTGA. Trimming left V 2 bases short and J 4 bases short, with 15 bases between. CDR3 DNA sequence: TGTGCCAGCAGCTTAGGCCCGGGACCTATTTACGAGCAGTACTTC. Translation gives CASSLGPGPIYEQYF. Combining the CDR3 with reference TRBV7-3 and TRBJ2-7 gives the whole variable domain GAGVSQTPSNKVTEKGKYVELRCDPISGHTALYWYRQSLGQGPEFLIYFQGTGAADDSGLPNDRFFAVRPEGSVSTLKIQRTERGDSAVYLCASSLGPGPIYEQYFGPGTRLTVT.